Shown below are 11 T cell receptor beta chains from a single sample sequenced in a study of CD8+ T cells in alopecia areata. Extracted RNA was reverse transcribed, and the resulting cDNA served as sequencing template. Profiled with immunoSEQ multiplex PCR; TCRdb holds only in-frame clones, not every one. The sample shows about 180,000 clones, roughly 58% of them seen only once. Described treatment: oral pan-JAK inhibitor, 5-10 mg twice daily. The specimen was CD4+ T cells sorted from blood, collected at approximately week 61, from a patient treated with tofacitinib. All receptors come from a human donor with alopecia areata.

The rearrangement uses TRBV19 and TRBJ2-7, with D unclear. The CDR3 extends over 14 amino acids. Germline V gene data show CDR1 as LNHDA and CDR2 as SQIVND (reference sequence). Trimming stripped 4 bases from V and 1 base from J, with 11 bases between. CDR3: CASSTTQQSYEQYF. DNA for the CDR3: TGTGCCAGTAGTACAACACAGCAATCCTACGAGCAGTACTTC.

The genes are TRBV29-1 and TRBJ2-4, with a possible D match to TRBD2 (5 bases). Germline V gene data show CDR1 as SQVTM and CDR2 as ANQGSEA. There are 13 residues in the CDR3. The V end lost 6 bases, the J end lost 3 bases, and 12 bases lay between the germline ends. The CDR3 DNA sequence: TGCAGCGTGGAACTAGATGGCAAAAACATTCAGTACTTC. Translation: CSVELDGKNIQYF.

This clone appeared a few times. The gene calls are TRBV19 and TRBJ2-2, with D uncertain. V was clipped by 1 base and J by 1 base, with 7 bases between them. The CDR3 totals 15 residues. The germline V gene has CDR1 LNHDA and CDR2 SQIVND (reference sequence). In nucleotides, the CDR3 is TGTGCCAGTAGTATAGTTTGGAAGAACACCGGGGAGCTGTTTTTT. It translates to CASSIVWKNTGELFF.

With regard to this clone: Mismatch with germline at one junction end may stem from a read error. V and J are TRBV6-5 and TRBJ2-1, with D unresolved. Germline CDR1 and CDR2: MNHEY and SVGAGI. The CDR3 length is 13 residues. Written as DNA, the CDR3 is TGTGCCAGCAGTTACACCCAGGATGGAAGGAGAATCTTC. Its translation is CASSYTQDGRRIF.

The chain employs TRBV5-1 and TRBJ2-3, with D possibly being TRBD1 (5 bases). V shed 0 bases and J shed 0 bases, with 14 bases lying between them. Germline V gene sequence: CDR1 SGHRS, CDR2 YFSETQ. The length of the CDR3 is 17 residues. The CDR3 DNA reads TGCGCCAGCAGCTTGGGCTCCACAGGAGCTAGCACAGATACGCAGTATTTT. Translated: CASSLGSTGASTDTQYF. The full variable domain, completed using reference TRBV5-1 and TRBJ2-3, is KAGVTQTPRYLIKTRGQQVTLSCSPISGHRSVSWYQQTPGQGLQFLFEYFSETQRNKGNFPGRFSGRQFSNSRSEMNVSTLELGDSALYLCASSLGSTGASTDTQYFGPGTRLTVL.

The chain employs TRBV4-2 and TRBJ2-1; 13 bases align to TRBD2. The J segment lost 4 bases and the V segment lost 1 base, leaving 1 base of the junction unmatched. CDR3 size: 16 residues. CDR1 and CDR2 (germline): LGHNA, YNFKEQ. For the CDR3, the DNA is TGTGCCAGCAGCCAAGGGGGACTAGCGGGGTACAATGAGCAGTTCTTC. Translated, it gives CASSQGGLAGYNEQFF.

This clone has just a few counts. The chain combines TRBV2 with TRBJ2-5; 11 bases map to TRBD2. This CDR3 region has 14 residues. The germline V gene encodes CDR1 SNHLY and CDR2 FYNNEI. With V trimmed by 4 bases and J by 5 bases, 3 bases remained unmatched. CDR3 sequence reads: CASSALAGVETQYF. Written as DNA, the CDR3 is TGTGCCAGCAGTGCACTAGCGGGGGTGGAGACCCAGTACTTC.

CDR3 sequence (DNA): TGTGCCAGCTCACCACCTTCCCTAGCGGGGGGGTCCTACGAGCAGTACTTC. This sequence encodes CASSPPSLAGGSYEQYF. The chain carries TRBV18 and TRBJ2-7; 12 nucleotides match TRBD2. From germline, CDR1 is KGHSH and CDR2 LQKENI. With 0 bases clipped from V and 1 base from J, the junction kept 4 bases outside the gene matches. This CDR3 is 17 amino acids long.

This chain uses TRBV5-1 with TRBJ2-7; 7 nucleotides agree with TRBD2. The V gene's germline CDR1 is SGHRS and CDR2 YFSETQ. The CDR3 is 15 residues long. Trimming took 5 bases from V and 1 from J; bases not matched to a gene: 9. The CDR3 here is CASRGREEASYEQYF. The CDR3 DNA sequence: TGCGCCAGCAGGGGGAGGGAGGAAGCTTCCTACGAGCAGTACTTC.

In the case of this clone: Other DNA sequences from this sample encode an identical CDR3 as well. The chain is built from TRBV2 and TRBJ2-1, with 9 bases lining up with TRBD1. With 7 bases clipped from V and 5 bases from J, the junction kept 3 bases outside the gene matches. The germline gives CDR1 SNHLY, CDR2 FYNNEI. The CDR3 runs 13 residues. In DNA, the CDR3 is TGTGCCAGCATCAGGGACAGGGACAATGAGCAGTTCTTC. This gives the protein CASIRDRDNEQFF.

This clone came up a few times. The chain links TRBV6-1 to TRBJ2-2, with a weak D call TRBD1 (5 bases). Germline V gives CDR1 MNHNS, CDR2 SASEGT. The CDR3 extends over 14 amino acids. V lost 6 bases to trimming and J lost 4 bases, with 12 bases between them. The CDR3 here is CASRDSHLTGELFF. The CDR3 region has the DNA TGTGCCAGCAGAGACAGCCATCTCACCGGGGAGCTGTTTTTT.